This is a list of T cell receptor beta chains from one sample in a study of PD-L1 blockade in urothelial cancer. Assay used: immunoSEQ multiplex PCR; TCRdb lists only in-frame clones, some missing. The table shows 20,000 to 25,000 clones, with approximately 89% occurring only once. The specimen was PBMCs, collected around atezolizumab (anti-PD-L1) treatment. Source of these receptors: a woman aged 55-75 years with urothelial cancer. Both conserved end residues are part of each CDR3. D genes are given only for firm matches. The size field is filled for only some rows; it gives once, few, many or a size class.

abundance: .
v_gene: TRBV7-2
j_gene: TRBJ2-1
d_gene: .
CDR3nt: TGTGCCAGCTCCCTCAGCTACAATGAGCAGTTCTTC
CDR3aa: CASSLSYNEQFF

abundance: once
v_gene: TRBV7-9
j_gene: TRBJ2-1
d_gene: .
CDR3nt: TGTGCCAGCAGCTCCCCCCTCCTCGACAATGAGCAGTTCTTC
CDR3aa: CASSSPLLDNEQFF

abundance: .
v_gene: TRBV11-2
j_gene: TRBJ2-2
d_gene: .
CDR3nt: TGTGCCAGCAGCCCGATTCTGAGTACCGGGGAGCTGTTTTTT
CDR3aa: CASSPILSTGELFF

abundance: once
v_gene: TRBV6-1
j_gene: TRBJ2-7
d_gene: TRBD1
CDR3nt: TGTGCCAGCAGCGGGACAGGGACCTACGAGCAGTACTTC
CDR3aa: CASSGTGTYEQYF

abundance: .
v_gene: TRBV18
j_gene: TRBJ2-2
d_gene: .
CDR3nt: TGTGCCAGCTCATCGGAGATGGGCACCGGGGAGCTGTTTTTT
CDR3aa: CASSSEMGTGELFF

abundance: .
v_gene: TRBV2
j_gene: TRBJ2-3
d_gene: .
CDR3nt: TGTGTCTCAGCGGATTTTCTCACAGATACGCAGTATTTT
CDR3aa: CVSADFLTDTQYF

abundance: .
v_gene: TRBV4-1
j_gene: TRBJ1-2
d_gene: .
CDR3nt: TGCGCCAGCAGCCCAGAACCTCGGCCCGGGGGGTATGGCTACACCTTC
CDR3aa: CASSPEPRPGGYGYTF

abundance: .
v_gene: TRBV15
j_gene: TRBJ2-1
d_gene: .
CDR3nt: TGTGCCACCAGCAGGGTACCCGGAGTAAATGAGCAGTTCTTC
CDR3aa: CATSRVPGVNEQFF

abundance: .
v_gene: TRBV9
j_gene: TRBJ1-1
d_gene: .
CDR3nt: TGTGCCAGCAGCGTAACCGGGGTCATGAACACTGAAGCTTTCTTT
CDR3aa: CASSVTGVMNTEAFF

abundance: .
v_gene: TRBV28
j_gene: TRBJ2-2
d_gene: .
CDR3nt: TGTGCCCTTGAGGCGGAGGCGAACACCGGGGAGCTGTTTTTT
CDR3aa: CALEAEANTGELFF

abundance: once
v_gene: TRBV10-3
j_gene: TRBJ2-7
d_gene: .
CDR3nt: TGTGCCATCAGGGGTAGCGCTTCCTACGAGCAGTACTTC
CDR3aa: CAIRGSASYEQYF

abundance: .
v_gene: TRBV19
j_gene: TRBJ2-1
d_gene: .
CDR3nt: TGTGCCAGTAGTATTGGAGGTAACAATGAGCAGTTCTTC
CDR3aa: CASSIGGNNEQFF

abundance: .
v_gene: TRBV25-1
j_gene: TRBJ2-7
d_gene: .
CDR3nt: TGTGCCAGCAGTGCGCCAGGGGAGTCCCACGAGCAGTACTTC
CDR3aa: CASSAPGESHEQYF

abundance: once
v_gene: TRBV11-3
j_gene: TRBJ2-7
d_gene: TRBD2
CDR3nt: TGTGCCAGCAGCCTTGGACTAGCGGGCGAGCAGTACTTC
CDR3aa: CASSLGLAGEQYF

abundance: few
v_gene: TRBV6-5
j_gene: TRBJ1-1
d_gene: .
CDR3nt: TGTGCCAGCAGTCCCCTGGGAGGGGGTGGCACTGAAGCTTTCTTT
CDR3aa: CASSPLGGGGTEAFF

abundance: .
v_gene: TRBV30
j_gene: TRBJ1-5
d_gene: .
CDR3nt: TGTGCCTGGAGTGTCGGTCAGTCGGAGGAGCCCCAGCATTTT
CDR3aa: CAWSVGQSEEPQHF

abundance: .
v_gene: TRBV18
j_gene: TRBJ1-5
d_gene: .
CDR3nt: TGTGCCAGCTCACCGCAGGCGGGACAGCCCCAGCATTTT
CDR3aa: CASSPQAGQPQHF

abundance: .
v_gene: TRBV10-3
j_gene: TRBJ2-1
d_gene: TRBD1
CDR3nt: TGTGCCATCAGTGGGGGACAGGCGAGCTCCTACAATGAGCAGTTCTTC
CDR3aa: CAISGGQASSYNEQFF

abundance: .
v_gene: TRBV15
j_gene: TRBJ1-5
d_gene: TRBD1
CDR3nt: TGTGCCACGGGTTTGTTCCCGCATCAGGGGGAAGGCAATCAGCCCCAGCATTTT
CDR3aa: CATGLFPHQGEGNQPQHF

abundance: .
v_gene: TRBV7-8
j_gene: TRBJ2-1
d_gene: TRBD2
CDR3nt: TGTGCCAGCAGCTTAGCGACTAGCGGGATTTACAATGAGCAGTTCTTC
CDR3aa: CASSLATSGIYNEQFF

abundance: .
v_gene: TRBV10-3
j_gene: TRBJ2-3
d_gene: TRBD2
CDR3nt: TGTGCCATCGGTCCGGGAGGCAGCACAGATACGCAGTATTTT
CDR3aa: CAIGPGGSTDTQYF